This is a list of T cell receptor beta chains from one sample in a study of T cell responses to AZD1222 COVID-19 vaccine. Only in-frame clones appear in the TCRdb table, and some are missing; sequencing was by immunoSEQ multiplex PCR. The sample has about 200,000 clones, under 95% seen once. This material consisted of peripheral blood, taken on day 0 of MenACWY control vaccination. The receptor set was obtained from an adult in good health. The CDR3 runs from the conserved cysteine through the conserved F or W. Each record gives: V gene, CDR3 length, CDR3 protein.

v_gene: TRBV30
len: 13
CDR3aa: CAWSPRTSTGYTF

v_gene: TRBV1
len: 13
CDR3aa: CTSSRTRRETQYF

v_gene: TRBV24-1
len: 13
CDR3aa: CATSDRTEPTQYF

v_gene: TRBV12-3/TRBV12-4
len: 13
CDR3aa: CASSLAEYQPQHF

v_gene: TRBV29-1
len: 14
CDR3aa: CSVERRPNTGELFF

v_gene: TRBV4-1
len: 17
CDR3aa: CASSQGPPYRGDGEAFF

v_gene: TRBV2
len: 15
CDR3aa: CASSGGWGGGEKLFF

v_gene: TRBV19
len: 15
CDR3aa: CASRSGGVGNQPQHF

v_gene: TRBV6-1
len: 16
CDR3aa: CASSEVAGDLTGELFF

v_gene: TRBV6-2/TRBV6-3
len: 15
CDR3aa: CASSSPSVSTDTQYF

v_gene: TRBV6-5
len: 15
CDR3aa: CATHREGKNTGELFF

v_gene: TRBV6-6
len: 15
CDR3aa: CASSHTTGLDYGYTF

v_gene: TRBV7-8
len: 18
CDR3aa: CASSLGRRWESGNQPQHF

v_gene: TRBV19
len: 15
CDR3aa: CASSIPGKINQPQHF

v_gene: TRBV5-1
len: 15
CDR3aa: CASSLASGINTEAFF